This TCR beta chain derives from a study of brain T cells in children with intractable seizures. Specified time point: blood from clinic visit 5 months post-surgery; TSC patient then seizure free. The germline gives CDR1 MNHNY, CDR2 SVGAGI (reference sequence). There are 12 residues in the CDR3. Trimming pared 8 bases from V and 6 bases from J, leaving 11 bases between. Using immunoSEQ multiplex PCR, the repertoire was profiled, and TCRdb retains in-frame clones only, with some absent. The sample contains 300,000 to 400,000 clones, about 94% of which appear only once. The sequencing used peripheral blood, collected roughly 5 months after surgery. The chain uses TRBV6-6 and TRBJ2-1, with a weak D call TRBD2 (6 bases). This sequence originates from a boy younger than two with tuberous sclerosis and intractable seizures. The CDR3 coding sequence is TGTGCCAGCCTCGGGACTGGCAATGAGCAGTTCTTC. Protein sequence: CASLGTGNEQFF.